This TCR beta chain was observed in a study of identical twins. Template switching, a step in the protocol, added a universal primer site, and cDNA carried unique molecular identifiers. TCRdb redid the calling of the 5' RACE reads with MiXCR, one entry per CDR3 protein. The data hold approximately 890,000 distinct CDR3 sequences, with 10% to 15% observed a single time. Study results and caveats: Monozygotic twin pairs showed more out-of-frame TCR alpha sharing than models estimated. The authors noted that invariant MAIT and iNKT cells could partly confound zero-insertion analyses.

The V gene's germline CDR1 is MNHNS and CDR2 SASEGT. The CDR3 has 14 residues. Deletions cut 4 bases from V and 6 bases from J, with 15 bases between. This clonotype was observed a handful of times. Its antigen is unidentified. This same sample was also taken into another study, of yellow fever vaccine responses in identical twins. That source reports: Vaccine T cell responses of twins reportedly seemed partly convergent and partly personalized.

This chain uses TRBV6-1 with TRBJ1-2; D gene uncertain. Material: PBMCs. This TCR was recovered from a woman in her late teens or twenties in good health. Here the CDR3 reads CASSGTFLRNGYTF. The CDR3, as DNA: TGTGCCAGCAGTGGCACCTTTCTCAGGAATGGCTACACCTTC.